What follows are 26 T cell receptor beta chains derived from one specimen sequenced in a study of blood T cell repertoires in COVID-19. Some clones are missing from TCRdb's copy, which holds only in-frame ones; the method was immunoSEQ multiplex PCR. The table shows about 130,000 clones, with over 70% occurring only once. The sample consisted of peripheral blood. These receptors all stem from a woman between 45 and 65 years old with acute or convalescent COVID-19.

The rearrangement joins TRBV5-1 to TRBJ2-3; 9 bases match TRBD2. The germline gives CDR1 SGHRS, CDR2 YFSETQ. The CDR3 length is 16 residues. Trimming cost V 4 bases and J 4 bases; bases outside gene matches: 10. The CDR3 region has the DNA TGCGCCAGCAGCGCGGGGCTAGCGGGACGAGCAGATACGCAGTATTTT. Amino acid sequence: CASSAGLAGRADTQYF. Together with reference TRBV5-1 and TRBJ2-3, the CDR3 gives the full variable domain: KAGVTQTPRYLIKTRGQQVTLSCSPISGHRSVSWYQQTPGQGLQFLFEYFSETQRNKGNFPGRFSGRQFSNSRSEMNVSTLELGDSALYLCASSAGLAGRADTQYFGPGTRLTVL.

The rearrangement links TRBV28 to TRBJ2-7; 8 bases match TRBD2. CDR1 and CDR2 (germline): MDHEN, SYDVKM. The CDR3 runs 14 residues. V shed 7 bases and J 7 bases; nucleotides not matched to a gene: 12. CDR3 amino acids: CASKKRELAGEQYF. The CDR3 nucleotides read TGTGCCAGCAAAAAGCGGGAGTTGGCAGGGGAGCAGTACTTC.

This clone was found once. J is TRBJ2-5 and V is TRBV24-1; TRBD2 aligns across 7 bases. Trimming cost V 12 bases and J 5 bases; bases outside gene matches: 5. Germline CDR1 is KGHDR and CDR2 is SFDVKD. This CDR3 is 11 amino acids long. As DNA, the CDR3 is TGTGCCCTGGGGACTATGGAGACCCAGTACTTC. The encoded protein is CALGTMETQYF.

V is TRBV2 and J is TRBJ2-1; D gene ambiguous. Trimming cost V 7 bases and J 2 bases, with 18 bases left between them. Per germline, CDR1 SNHLY and CDR2 FYNNEI. The CDR3 is 16 amino acids. CDR3 DNA sequence: TGTGCCAGCATCTCCCGATCAGATCCTGCCTACAATGAGCAGTTCTTC. Translated: CASISRSDPAYNEQFF. The complete variable domain, with remaining parts taken from reference TRBV2 and TRBJ2-1, reads EPEVTQTPSHQVTQMGQEVILRCVPISNHLYFYWYRQILGQKVEFLVSFYNNEISEKSEIFDDQFSVERPDGSNFTLKIRSTKLEDSAMYFCASISRSDPAYNEQFFGPGTRLTVL.

The chain is built from TRBV7-9 and TRBJ2-2; TRBD2 aligns across 9 bases. Germline V gives CDR1 SEHNR, CDR2 FQNEAQ (reference sequence). The junction had 5 bases not matched to a gene; V was cut back by 6 bases and J by 6 bases. CDR3 length equals 14 residues. This CDR3 reads CASRTPSGAGELFF. CDR3 in DNA: TGTGCCAGCAGGACCCCTAGCGGGGCCGGGGAGCTGTTTTTT.

V usage is TRBV7-2 and J usage is TRBJ2-1; 9 bases agree with TRBD1. V shed 7 bases, J shed 7 bases, and the junction held 11 bases outside the gene matches. Germline values: CDR1 SGHTA, CDR2 FQGNSA. The CDR3 contains 15 residues. CDR3 in amino acids: CASTPLGTGRNEQFF. The CDR3 DNA reads TGTGCCAGCACCCCCCTCGGGACAGGGAGGAATGAGCAGTTCTTC.

The chain's CDR3 is CASSYFSGTSGGADTQYF. The CDR3 region has the DNA TGTGCCAGCAGTTACTTTTCCGGGACTAGCGGGGGGGCCGATACGCAGTATTTT. The chain has TRBV6-2 or TRBV6-3 and TRBJ2-3; TRBD2 matches at 16 bases. The germline CDR1 and CDR2 sequences are MNHEY and SVGEGT. CDR3 length equals 18 residues. With V trimmed by 1 base and J by 6 bases, 7 bases remained unmatched.

The gene calls are TRBV10-3 and TRBJ1-3, with D unclear. This CDR3 is 12 amino acids long. The V gene lost 7 bases and the J gene lost 3 bases, with 7 bases spanning the gap. Germline lookup yields CDR1 ENHRY and CDR2 SYGVKD. CDR3: CAITGGGNTIYF. The CDR3 nucleotides read TGTGCCATCACCGGAGGTGGAAACACCATATATTTT.

The chain combines TRBV15 with TRBJ1-5; D perhaps matches TRBD1 (6 bases). Germline V CDR1 and CDR2: LNHNV, YYDKDF (reference sequence). Trimming removed 0 bases from V and 6 bases from J, with 12 bases in between. This CDR3 has 15 amino acids. CDR3 DNA sequence: TGTGCCACCAGCAGAGAGCAGGAAGGGGGTCAGCCCCAGCATTTT. Residues: CATSREQEGGQPQHF.

The V and J genes are TRBV9 and TRBJ1-2, with D possibly being TRBD1 (6 bases). CDR1 is SGDLS and CDR2 is YYNGEE in the germline V gene. V lost 3 bases, J lost 7 bases, and 25 bases lay in between. The CDR3 extends over 17 amino acids. For the CDR3, the DNA is TGTGCCAGCAGCGCGGGGGGCGCCCAAGGTCGGCTCGGTGGCTACACCTTC. This encodes CASSAGGAQGRLGGYTF.

The genes are TRBV7-9 and TRBJ2-7; 7 positions match TRBD1. The length of the CDR3 is 15 residues. CDR1 and CDR2 from the germline V gene are SEHNR and FQNEAQ (reference sequence). V gave up 4 bases and J gave up 0 bases; unmatched junction bases: 6. The CDR3 here is CASSWGQLTSYEQYF. For the CDR3, the DNA is TGTGCCAGCAGCTGGGGACAGCTAACCTCCTACGAGCAGTACTTC. Using reference TRBV7-9 and TRBJ2-7 for the parts outside the CDR3, the full variable domain is DTGVSQNPRHKITKRGQNVTFRCDPISEHNRLYWYRQTLGQGPEFLTYFQNEAQLEKSRLLSDRFSAERPKGSFSTLEIQRTEQGDSAMYLCASSWGQLTSYEQYFGPGTRLTVT.

This clone was seen just once. In DNA, the CDR3 is TGCGCCAGCAGCTTAAGCCTAGCGGGCGCTAGCACAGATACGCAGTATTTT. This translates into CASSLSLAGASTDTQYF. V is TRBV5-1 and J is TRBJ2-3; 8 nucleotides agree with TRBD2. Trimming cost V 2 bases and J 0 bases; bases outside gene matches: 8. Germline lookup yields CDR1 SGHRS and CDR2 YFSETQ. The CDR3 has 17 amino acids.

The chain joins TRBV14 to TRBJ1-6; no firm D call. The CDR3 consists of 12 residues. Trimming removed 4 bases at V and 9 bases at J, with 7 bases between. Germline V lookup: CDR1 SGHDN, CDR2 FVKESK. The CDR3 sequence: CASSPGSSPLHF. CDR3 sequence (DNA): TGTGCCAGCAGCCCGGGGAGTTCACCCCTCCACTTT.

The rearrangement joins TRBV9 to TRBJ2-5, with a tentative D call TRBD2 (6 bases). Deletions cut 7 bases from V and 3 bases from J, with 7 bases between. The germline V gene has CDR1 SGDLS and CDR2 YYNGEE. The CDR3 has 11 residues. The CDR3, as DNA: TGTGCCAGCGGAGGGGAAGAGACCCAGTACTTC. Its protein is CASGGEETQYF.

V usage is TRBV30 and J usage is TRBJ1-4, with TRBD1 matching over 7 bases. After removal of 2 bases from V and 6 bases from J, the junction contained 6 bases not matched to a gene. CDR3 length: 14 amino acids. Per the germline V gene, CDR1 is GTSNPN and CDR2 is SVGIG (reference sequence). CDR3 sequence (DNA): TGTGCCTGGAGTACCCGGGACAGATATGAAAAACTGTTTTTT. This gives the protein CAWSTRDRYEKLFF.

The chain is built from TRBV27 and TRBJ1-5; D is possibly TRBD1 (5 bases). The ends were cut back, 5 bases at V and 7 bases at J, with 24 bases in the middle. The CDR3 covers 17 residues. The germline CDR1 and CDR2 sequences are MNHEY and SMNVEV (reference sequence). CDR3 in amino acids: CASSPIVENRFRQPQHF. Written as DNA, the CDR3 is TGTGCCAGCAGTCCCATTGTAGAAAACAGGTTTCGCCAGCCCCAGCATTTT.

This chain connects TRBV27 to TRBJ2-7; 8 bases fit TRBD1. V shed 4 bases and J 2 bases; nucleotides not matched to a gene: 7. Germline-derived CDR1 and CDR2 are MNHEY and SMNVEV (reference sequence). CDR3 length: 15 amino acids. CDR3 region: CASSWSGTGAYEQYF. The CDR3 bases are TGTGCCAGCAGTTGGTCCGGGACAGGAGCCTACGAGCAGTACTTC.

The chain is built from TRBV10-2 and TRBJ2-5; TRBD1 matches at 9 bases. V shed 6 bases, J shed 5 bases, and the junction held 7 bases outside the gene matches. Germline V gene sequence: CDR1 WSHSY, CDR2 SAAADI. This CDR3 spans 14 amino acids. The CDR3 DNA reads as TGCGCCAGCAGCAACAGGGGGCGCGGGGAGACCCAGTACTTC. Its protein is CASSNRGRGETQYF.

The DNA for the CDR3 is TGTGCCAGCAGCTTGGCCGTCAGTAACTTGAGGGATTCACCCCTCCACTTT. Amino acid sequence: CASSLAVSNLRDSPLHF. The chain joins TRBV5-6 to TRBJ1-6; no reliable D call. There are 17 residues in the CDR3. The V gene lost 0 bases and the J gene lost 8 bases, with 18 bases spanning the gap. Germline V gene lookup returns CDR1 SGHDT and CDR2 YYEEEE.

V usage is TRBV24-1 and J usage is TRBJ1-5, with TRBD1 as a possible D gene (6 bases). CDR1 is KGHDR, CDR2 SFDVKD, per germline. Trimming cost V 5 bases and J 2 bases, with 15 bases left between them. This CDR3 has 16 residues. The CDR3 DNA reads as TGTGCCACCAGTGCGCATGGGGGCTCGGGCAATCAGCCCCAGCATTTT. It specifies CATSAHGGSGNQPQHF.

This clone was seen a handful of times. This CDR3 is CASGQGNSPLHF. Written as DNA, the CDR3 is TGTGCCAGCGGACAGGGGAATTCACCCCTCCACTTT. The chain is built from TRBV6-1 and TRBJ1-6, with 9 bases identical to TRBD1. The V and J ends lost 8 bases and 7 bases, in that order; junction bases with no gene match: 0. The CDR3 has 12 amino acids. Per the germline V gene, CDR1 is MNHNS and CDR2 is SASEGT.

This rearrangement joins TRBV3-1 (or the pseudogene TRBV3-2) to TRBJ2-2; D may be TRBD2 (6 bases). In germline, CDR1 is LGHDT, CDR2 YNNKEL (reference sequence). V lost 7 bases and J 5 bases, leaving 23 bases between the germline ends. The CDR3 consists of 17 residues. The CDR3 DNA sequence: TGTGCCAGCACCCATCGCGGGGACCCACGTTGGACCGGGGAGCTGTTTTTT. It is translated as CASTHRGDPRWTGELFF.

This clone has only one observation. The J gene is TRBJ2-4, the V gene TRBV29-1; D remains ambiguous. The CDR3 totals 13 residues. Germline CDR1 and CDR2: SQVTM and ANQGSEA. Trimming took 3 bases from V and 8 from J, leaving 14 bases between them. Here the CDR3 reads CSVETPAGDIQYF. The CDR3 DNA reads as TGCAGCGTTGAGACGCCGGCCGGAGACATTCAGTACTTC.

The chain joins TRBV11-2 to TRBJ2-3; 7 nucleotides match TRBD1. The CDR3 is 14 amino acids. The V segment lost 3 bases and the J segment 3 bases; nucleotides outside the gene matches: 3. Looked up from germline, CDR1 is SGHAT and CDR2 is FQNNGV. CDR3 coding DNA: TGTGCCAGCAGCTTCCACAGGGGTACAGATACGCAGTATTTT. Protein product: CASSFHRGTDTQYF.

This clone was recorded a few times. V is TRBV7-2 and J is TRBJ1-1, with D possibly matching TRBD1 (6 bases). V lost 4 bases to trimming and J lost 1 base, with 10 bases between them. The CDR3 covers 14 residues. Germline values: CDR1 SGHTA, CDR2 FQGNSA. CDR3 sequence reads: CASSYSRGNTEAFF. Here the CDR3 DNA reads TGTGCCAGCAGCTATAGCAGGGGGAACACTGAAGCTTTCTTT.

This clone was counted only a few times. The CDR3 sequence: CASNPWASGRNEQFF. For the CDR3, the DNA is TGCGCCAGCAACCCATGGGCTAGCGGGAGAAATGAGCAGTTCTTC. The chain uses TRBV5-1 and TRBJ2-1; TRBD2 matches 10 bases. J gave up 7 bases and V 6 bases, and 10 bases lay outside the gene matches. The length of the CDR3 is 15 residues. CDR1 and CDR2 (germline): SGHRS, YFSETQ.